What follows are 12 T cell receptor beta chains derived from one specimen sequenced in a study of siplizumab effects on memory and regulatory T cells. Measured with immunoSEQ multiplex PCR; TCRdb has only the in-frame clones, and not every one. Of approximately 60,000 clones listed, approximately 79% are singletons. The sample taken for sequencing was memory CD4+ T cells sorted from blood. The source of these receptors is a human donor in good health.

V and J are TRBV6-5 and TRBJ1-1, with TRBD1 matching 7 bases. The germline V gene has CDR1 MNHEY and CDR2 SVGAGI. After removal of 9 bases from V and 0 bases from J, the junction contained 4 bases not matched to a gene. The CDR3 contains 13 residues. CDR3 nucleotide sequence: TGTGCCAGTACGGACAGGATGAACACTGAAGCTTTCTTT. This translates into CASTDRMNTEAFF.

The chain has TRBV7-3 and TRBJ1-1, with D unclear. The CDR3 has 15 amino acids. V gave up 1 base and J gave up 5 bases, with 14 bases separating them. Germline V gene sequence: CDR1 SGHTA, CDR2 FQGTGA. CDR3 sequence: CASSLNPPPVTEAFF. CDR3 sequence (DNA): TGTGCCAGCAGCTTAAACCCACCTCCTGTTACTGAAGCTTTCTTT.

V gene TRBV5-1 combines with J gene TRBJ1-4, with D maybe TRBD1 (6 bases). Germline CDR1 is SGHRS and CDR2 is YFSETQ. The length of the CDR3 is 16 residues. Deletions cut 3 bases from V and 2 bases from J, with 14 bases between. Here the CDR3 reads CASSSGQSTTNEKLFF. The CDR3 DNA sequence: TGCGCCAGCAGCTCCGGACAGTCAACCACTAATGAAAAACTGTTTTTT.

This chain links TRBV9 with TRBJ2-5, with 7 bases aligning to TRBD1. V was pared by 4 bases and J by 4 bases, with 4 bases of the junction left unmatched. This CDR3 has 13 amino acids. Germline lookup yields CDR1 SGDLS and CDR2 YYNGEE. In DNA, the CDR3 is TGTGCCAGCAGCTCCACAGGGGCAGAGACCCAGTACTTC. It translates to CASSSTGAETQYF.

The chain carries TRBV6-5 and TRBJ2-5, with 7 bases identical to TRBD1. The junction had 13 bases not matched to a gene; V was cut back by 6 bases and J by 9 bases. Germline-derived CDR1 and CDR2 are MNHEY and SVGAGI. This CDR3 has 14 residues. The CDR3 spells CASRSRTGPQAQYF. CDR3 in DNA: TGTGCCAGCAGATCAAGGACAGGCCCCCAGGCCCAGTACTTC.

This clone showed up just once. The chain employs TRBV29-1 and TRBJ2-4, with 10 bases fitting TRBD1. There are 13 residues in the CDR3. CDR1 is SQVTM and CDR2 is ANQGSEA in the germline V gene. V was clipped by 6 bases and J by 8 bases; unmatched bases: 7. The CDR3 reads CSVMSGTGDIQYF. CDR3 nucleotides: TGCAGCGTCATGTCGGGGACAGGGGACATTCAGTACTTC.

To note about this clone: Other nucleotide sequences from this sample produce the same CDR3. CDR3 in amino acids: CASRRQGASTDTQYF. The CDR3 coding sequence is TGTGCCAGCAGGAGACAGGGGGCGAGCACAGATACGCAGTATTTT. This rearrangement joins TRBV6-5 to TRBJ2-3; TRBD1 matches 10 bases. Unmatched junction bases numbered 3, after V lost 6 bases and J lost 0 bases. The CDR3 sequence is 15 residues long. Germline V gene lookup returns CDR1 MNHEY and CDR2 SVGAGI.

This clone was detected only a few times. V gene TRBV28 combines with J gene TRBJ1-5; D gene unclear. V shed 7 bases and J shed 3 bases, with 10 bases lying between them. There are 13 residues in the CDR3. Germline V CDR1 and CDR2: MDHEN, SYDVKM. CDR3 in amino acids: CASISQTNQPQHF. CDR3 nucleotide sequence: TGTGCCAGCATCTCACAGACCAATCAGCCCCAGCATTTT.

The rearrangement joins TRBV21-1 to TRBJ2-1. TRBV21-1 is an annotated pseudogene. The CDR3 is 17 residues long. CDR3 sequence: CASTSRTDREGFDEQFF. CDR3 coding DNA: TGTGCCAGCACCTCACGTACCGACAGGGAGGGTTTCGATGAGCAGTTCTTC.

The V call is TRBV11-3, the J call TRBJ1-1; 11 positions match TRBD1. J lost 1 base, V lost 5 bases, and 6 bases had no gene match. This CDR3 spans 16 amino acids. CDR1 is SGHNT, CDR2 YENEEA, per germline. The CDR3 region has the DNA TGTGCCAGCAGCGCGGGACAGGGGGAACCGAACACTGAAGCTTTCTTT. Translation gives CASSAGQGEPNTEAFF.

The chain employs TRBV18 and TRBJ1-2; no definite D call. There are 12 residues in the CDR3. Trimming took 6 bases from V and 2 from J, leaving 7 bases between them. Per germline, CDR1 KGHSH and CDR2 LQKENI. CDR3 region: CASSDANYGYTF. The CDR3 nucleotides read TGTGCCAGCTCGGACGCGAACTATGGCTACACCTTC.

The DNA for the CDR3 is TGTGCCAGCTCACCTAGTATAGGGGAATTATACGAGCAGTACTTC. Translated: CASSPSIGELYEQYF. The V gene is TRBV18, the J gene TRBJ2-7; D perhaps matches TRBD1 (5 bases). The germline V gene encodes CDR1 KGHSH and CDR2 LQKENI. The CDR3 spans 15 residues. V was clipped by 3 bases and J by 4 bases, with 16 bases between them.